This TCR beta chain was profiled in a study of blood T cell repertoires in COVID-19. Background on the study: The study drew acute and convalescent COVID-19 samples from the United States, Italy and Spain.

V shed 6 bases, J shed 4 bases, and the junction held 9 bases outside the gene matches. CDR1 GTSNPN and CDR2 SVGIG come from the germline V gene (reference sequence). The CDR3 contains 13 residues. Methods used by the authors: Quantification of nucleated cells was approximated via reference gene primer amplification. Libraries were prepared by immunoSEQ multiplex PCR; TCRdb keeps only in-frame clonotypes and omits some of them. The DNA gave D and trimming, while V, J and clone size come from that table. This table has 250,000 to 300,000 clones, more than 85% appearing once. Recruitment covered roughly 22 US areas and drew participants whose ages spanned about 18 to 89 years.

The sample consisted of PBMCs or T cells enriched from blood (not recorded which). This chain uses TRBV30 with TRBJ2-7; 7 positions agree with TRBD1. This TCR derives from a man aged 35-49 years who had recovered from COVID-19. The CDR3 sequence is CACSRTGKYEQYF. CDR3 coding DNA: TGTGCCTGCTCCCGGACAGGCAAGTACGAGCAGTACTTC. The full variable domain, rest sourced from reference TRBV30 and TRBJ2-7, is SQTIHQWPATLVQPVGSPLSLECTVEGTSNPNLYWYRQAAGRGLQLLFYSVGIGQISSEVPQNLSASRPQDRQFILSSKKLLLSDSGFYLCACSRTGKYEQYFGPGTRLTVT.